This TCR beta chain emerged from a study of T-cell reconstitution after alpha-beta-depleted transplantation in children. Study outcomes and limitations: At around two months after transplant, the alpha-beta T cells were reportedly derived from several hundred expanded clones that came from non-depleted graft cells.

In this sample, this clonotype turned up many times. What it binds is not known. Germline assignment: CDR1 MNHEY and CDR2 SVGEGT. The CDR3 consists of 13 residues. The V end was cut by 0 bases, the J end by 9 bases, with 8 bases between. Using unique molecular identifiers, the investigators prepared the TCRbeta library. TCRdb called the PCR reads again in MiXCR, with one record for every CDR3 protein. The sample carries 180,000 or so distinct CDR3 sequences, roughly 6.3% recorded once. This specimen consisted of PBMCs, obtained before TCRalphabeta/CD19-depleted stem cell transplant. The clonotype originates from a girl in the first two years of life with combined immunodeficiency, due to receive a stem cell transplant. The genes are TRBV6-2 or TRBV6-3 and TRBJ2-2; D unresolved. The CDR3 protein is CASSYSIGWELFF. In DNA form, the CDR3 reads TGTGCCAGCAGTTACTCGATAGGGTGGGAGCTGTTTTTT.